This T cell receptor (beta chain) was captured by sequencing in a study of shared clonotypes between healthy human individuals. Data came from immunoSEQ multiplex PCR; TCRdb stores just in-frame clones and leaves some out. The sample holds 490,000 or so clones, around 79% seen once. Per germline, CDR1 SNHLY and CDR2 FYNNEI. The CDR3 covers 11 residues. V was shortened by 6 bases and J by 5 bases, with 4 bases between the two germline ends. The receptor comes from a woman between 40 and 50 years old in good health. Some clones in this sample may be carry-over from other donors' samples. The sample was PBMCs. The chain is built from TRBV2 and TRBJ2-2; D unclear. The CDR3 DNA reads TGTGCCAGCAGCACGACCGGGGAGCTGTTTTTT. Its protein product is CASSTTGELFF.